This T cell receptor beta chain was documented in a study of PD-1 blockade in classical Hodgkin lymphoma. Study summary: The patients were dosed with nivolumab 3 mg/kg, infused intravenously every 2 weeks. Study-level results: Reports indicated that newly diagnosed patients had lower baseline TCR diversity than healthy donors did. The study found complete responders had baseline diversity similar to newly diagnosed patients.

TCRdb keeps only in-frame clones here, not all; method: immunoSEQ multiplex PCR. The sample records roughly 49,000 clones, around 87% being singletons. Documented time point: cycle 4 day 1 (C4D1), after 5 to 7 weeks of nivolumab. Relapse after autologous stem cell transplantation occurred in every patient, and brentuximab vedotin exposure varied. The germline V gene has CDR1 SEHNR and CDR2 FQNEAQ (reference sequence). V was cut by 1 base and J by 3 bases, with 12 bases left in between. CDR3 size: 15 residues. Concerning this clone itself: What it recognizes is unknown.

This rearrangement joins TRBV7-9 to TRBJ1-1, with D unclear. The receptor's source is a human donor with classical Hodgkin lymphoma. This material consisted of peripheral blood mononuclear cells (PBMCs), taken before the fourth cycle of nivolumab. CDR3 residues: CASSLVRQTYTEAFF. DNA for the CDR3: TGTGCCAGCAGCTTAGTTCGGCAGACTTACACTGAAGCTTTCTTT. Combining the CDR3 with reference TRBV7-9 and TRBJ1-1 gives the whole variable domain DTGVSQNPRHKITKRGQNVTFRCDPISEHNRLYWYRQTLGQGPEFLTYFQNEAQLEKSRLLSDRFSAERPKGSFSTLEIQRTEQGDSAMYLCASSLVRQTYTEAFFGQGTRLTVV.